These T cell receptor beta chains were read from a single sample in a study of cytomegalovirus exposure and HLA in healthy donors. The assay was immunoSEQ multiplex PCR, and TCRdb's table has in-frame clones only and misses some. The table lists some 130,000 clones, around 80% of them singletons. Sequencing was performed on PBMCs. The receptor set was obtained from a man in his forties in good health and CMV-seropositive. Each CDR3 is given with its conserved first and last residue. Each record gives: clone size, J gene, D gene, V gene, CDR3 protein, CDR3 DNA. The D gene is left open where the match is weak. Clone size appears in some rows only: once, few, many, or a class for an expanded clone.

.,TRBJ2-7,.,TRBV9,CASSVLGSSYEQYF,TGTGCCAGCAGCGTATTGGGGAGCTCCTACGAGCAGTACTTC
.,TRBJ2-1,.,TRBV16,CASSQSPTLTTNEQFF,TGTGCCAGCAGCCAATCACCGACTCTAACCACCAATGAGCAGTTCTTC
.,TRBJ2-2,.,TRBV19,CASSTLVNRAGELFF,TGTGCCAGTAGTACTCTCGTAAATCGGGCCGGGGAGCTGTTTTTT
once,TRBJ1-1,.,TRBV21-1,CASSTIQDRGSVTEAFF,TGTGCCAGCAGCACTATTCAGGACAGGGGTAGTGTGACTGAAGCTTTCTTT
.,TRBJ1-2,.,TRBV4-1,CASSPGNRFDGYTF,TGCGCCAGCAGCCCGGGGAATAGGTTCGATGGCTACACCTTC
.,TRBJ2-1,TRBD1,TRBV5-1,CASTRTGDRRENEQFF,TGCGCCAGCACCAGGACAGGGGACCGCAGAGAAAATGAGCAGTTCTTC
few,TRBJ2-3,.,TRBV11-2,CASSLVTTGDTQYF,TGTGCCAGCAGCTTAGTAACGACAGGAGATACGCAGTATTTT
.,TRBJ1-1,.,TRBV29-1,CSVEKGVNTEAFF,TGCAGCGTTGAAAAAGGAGTGAACACTGAAGCTTTCTTT
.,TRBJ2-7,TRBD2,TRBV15,CATSTSGTYEQYF,TGTGCCACCAGCACTAGCGGGACTTACGAGCAGTACTTC
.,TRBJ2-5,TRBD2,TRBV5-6,CASSDRGLAAQETQYF,TGTGCCAGCAGCGACCGGGGACTAGCGGCCCAAGAGACCCAGTACTTC